This TCR beta chain was retrieved from a study of blood T cell repertoires in COVID-19. As for the study in general: Samples of COVID-19 (acute and convalescent) were obtained from the United States, Italy and Spain. From T cells, B-cell-depleted T cells, or PBMCs came the material, which was cDNA or gDNA.

As handled by the study authors: Reference gene primer amplification gave nucleated cell count estimates. The data were produced by immunoSEQ multiplex PCR, yet TCRdb's version contains in-frame clones alone and is incomplete. V and J calls and clone size are those listed in that table; D and trimming were worked out from the DNA. The sample has 300,000 to 350,000 clones; roughly 87% are singletons. Trimming cost V 5 bases and J 4 bases, with 20 bases left between them. The CDR3 contains 16 residues. Per the germline V gene, CDR1 is SGHTA and CDR2 is FQGTGA. The sequenced sample was peripheral blood. The chain couples TRBV7-3 to TRBJ1-2; tentative D call: TRBD1 (6 bases). The receptor was isolated from a young man with COVID-19, enrolled during active disease. Here the CDR3 reads CASSPRQGSNFYGYTF. CDR3 coding DNA: TGTGCCAGCAGCCCCAGGCAGGGGTCTAATTTCTATGGCTACACCTTC.